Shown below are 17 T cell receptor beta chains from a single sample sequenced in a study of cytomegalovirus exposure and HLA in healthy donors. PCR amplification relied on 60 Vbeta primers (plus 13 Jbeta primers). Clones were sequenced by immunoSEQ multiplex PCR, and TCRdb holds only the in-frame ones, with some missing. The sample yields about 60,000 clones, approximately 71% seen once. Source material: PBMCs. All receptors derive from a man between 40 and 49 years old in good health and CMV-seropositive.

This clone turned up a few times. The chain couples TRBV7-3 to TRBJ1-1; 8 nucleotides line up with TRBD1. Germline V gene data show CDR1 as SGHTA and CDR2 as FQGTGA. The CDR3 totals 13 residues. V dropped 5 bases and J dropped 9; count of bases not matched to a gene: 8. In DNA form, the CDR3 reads TGTGCCAGCAGCCCCGGACAGGGTAGTCAAGCTTTCTTT. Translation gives CASSPGQGSQAFF.

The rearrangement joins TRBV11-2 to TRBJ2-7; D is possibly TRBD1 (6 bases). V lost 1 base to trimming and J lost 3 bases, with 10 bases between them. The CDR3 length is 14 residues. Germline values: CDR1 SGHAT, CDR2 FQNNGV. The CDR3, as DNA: TGTGCCAGCAGCTTAGTCGGACAGCGCTACGAGCAGTACTTC. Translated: CASSLVGQRYEQYF.

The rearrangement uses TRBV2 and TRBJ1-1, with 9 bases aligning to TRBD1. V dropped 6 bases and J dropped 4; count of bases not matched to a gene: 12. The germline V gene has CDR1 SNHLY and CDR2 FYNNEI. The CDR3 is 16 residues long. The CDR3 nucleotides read TGTGCCAGCAGCACGCACCAGACAGGGGGTTCCACTGAAGCTTTCTTT. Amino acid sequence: CASSTHQTGGSTEAFF.

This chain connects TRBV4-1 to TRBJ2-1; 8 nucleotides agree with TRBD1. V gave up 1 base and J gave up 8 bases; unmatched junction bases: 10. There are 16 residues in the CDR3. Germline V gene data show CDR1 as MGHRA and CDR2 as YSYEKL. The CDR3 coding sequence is TGCGCCAGCAGCCAAGTTCTCGGGACAGGTAGTGATGAGCAGTTCTTC. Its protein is CASSQVLGTGSDEQFF.

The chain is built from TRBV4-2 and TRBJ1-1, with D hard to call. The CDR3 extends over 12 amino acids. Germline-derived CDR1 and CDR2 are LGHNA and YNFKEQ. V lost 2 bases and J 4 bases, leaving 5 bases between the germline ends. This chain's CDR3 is CASSQPGTEAFF. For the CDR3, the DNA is TGTGCCAGCAGCCAACCGGGCACTGAAGCTTTCTTT.

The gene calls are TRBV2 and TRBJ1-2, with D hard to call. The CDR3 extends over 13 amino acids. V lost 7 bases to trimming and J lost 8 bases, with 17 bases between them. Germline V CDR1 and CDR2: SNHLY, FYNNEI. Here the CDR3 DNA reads TGTGCCAGCACCCGGGAAGGAGAGGACGGCTACACCTTC. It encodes CASTREGEDGYTF. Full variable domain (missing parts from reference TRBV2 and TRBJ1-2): EPEVTQTPSHQVTQMGQEVILRCVPISNHLYFYWYRQILGQKVEFLVSFYNNEISEKSEIFDDQFSVERPDGSNFTLKIRSTKLEDSAMYFCASTREGEDGYTFGSGTRLTVV.

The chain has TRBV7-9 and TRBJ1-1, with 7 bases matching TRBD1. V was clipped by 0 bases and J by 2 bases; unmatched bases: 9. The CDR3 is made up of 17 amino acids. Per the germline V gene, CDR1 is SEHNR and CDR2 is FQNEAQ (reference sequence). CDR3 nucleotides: TGTGCCAGCAGCTTAGCTCCAGTCAGGGGGGTCAACACTGAAGCTTTCTTT. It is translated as CASSLAPVRGVNTEAFF.

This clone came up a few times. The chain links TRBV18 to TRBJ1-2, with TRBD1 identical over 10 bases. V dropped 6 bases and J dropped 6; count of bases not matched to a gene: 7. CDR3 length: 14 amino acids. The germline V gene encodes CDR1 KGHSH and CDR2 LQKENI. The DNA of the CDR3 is TGTGCCAGCTCTCCCCGGGACAGGGGTGATGGCTACACCTTC. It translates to CASSPRDRGDGYTF. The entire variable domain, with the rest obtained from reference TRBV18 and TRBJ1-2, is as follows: NAGVMQNPRHLVRRRGQEARLRCSPMKGHSHVYWYRQLPEEGLKFMVYLQKENIIDESGMPKERFSAEFPKEGPSILRIQQVVRGDSAAYFCASSPRDRGDGYTFGSGTRLTVV.

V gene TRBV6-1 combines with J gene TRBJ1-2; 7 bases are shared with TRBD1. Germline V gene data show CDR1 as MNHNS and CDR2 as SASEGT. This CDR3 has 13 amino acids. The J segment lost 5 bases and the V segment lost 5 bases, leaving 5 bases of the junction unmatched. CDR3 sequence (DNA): TGTGCCAGCAGTCCCGACAGGGAGTATGGCTACACCTTC. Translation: CASSPDREYGYTF.

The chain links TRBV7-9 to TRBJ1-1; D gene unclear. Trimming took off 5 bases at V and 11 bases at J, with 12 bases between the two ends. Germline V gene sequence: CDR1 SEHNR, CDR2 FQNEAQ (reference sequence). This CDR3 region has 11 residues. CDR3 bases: TGTGCCAGCAGCCCGGTAGACATTGCTTTCTTT. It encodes CASSPVDIAFF. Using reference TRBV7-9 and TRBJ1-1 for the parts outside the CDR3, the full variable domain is DTGVSQNPRHKITKRGQNVTFRCDPISEHNRLYWYRQTLGQGPEFLTYFQNEAQLEKSRLLSDRFSAERPKGSFSTLEIQRTEQGDSAMYLCASSPVDIAFFGQGTRLTVV.

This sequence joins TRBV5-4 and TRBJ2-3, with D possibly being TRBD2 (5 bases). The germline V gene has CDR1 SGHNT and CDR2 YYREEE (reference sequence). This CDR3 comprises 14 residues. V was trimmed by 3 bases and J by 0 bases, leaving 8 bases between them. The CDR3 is CASSSRTSTDTQYF. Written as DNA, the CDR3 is TGTGCCAGCAGCTCGAGGACTAGCACAGATACGCAGTATTTT. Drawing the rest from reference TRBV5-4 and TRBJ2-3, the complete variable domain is ETGVTQSPTHLIKTRGQQVTLRCSSQSGHNTVSWYQQALGQGPQFIFQYYREEENGRGNFPPRFSGLQFPNYSSELNVNALELDDSALYLCASSSRTSTDTQYFGPGTRLTVL.

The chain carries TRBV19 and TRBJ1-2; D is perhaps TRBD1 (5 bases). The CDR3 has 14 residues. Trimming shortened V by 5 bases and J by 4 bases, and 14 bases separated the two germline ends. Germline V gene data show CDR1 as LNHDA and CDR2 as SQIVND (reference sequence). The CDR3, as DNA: TGTGCCAGTAGTGCAAGGGGCGTTGTCTATGGCTACACCTTC. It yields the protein CASSARGVVYGYTF.

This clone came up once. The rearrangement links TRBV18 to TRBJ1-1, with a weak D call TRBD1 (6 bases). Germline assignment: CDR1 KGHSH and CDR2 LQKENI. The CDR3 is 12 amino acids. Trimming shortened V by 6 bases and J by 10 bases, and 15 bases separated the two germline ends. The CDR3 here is CASSPGGARAFF. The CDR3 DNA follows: TGTGCCAGCTCCCCGGGGGGGGCGAGAGCTTTCTTT.

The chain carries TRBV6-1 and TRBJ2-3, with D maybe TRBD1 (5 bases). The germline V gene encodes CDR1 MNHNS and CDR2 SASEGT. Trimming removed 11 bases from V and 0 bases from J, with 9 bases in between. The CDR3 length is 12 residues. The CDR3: CAGATSTDTQYF. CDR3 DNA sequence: TGTGCCGGGGCTACTAGCACAGATACGCAGTATTTT.

In nucleotides, the CDR3 is TGTGCCAGCAGTTACTCTCAGGGACAGGGAGGGTCACCCCTCCACTTT. Its protein is CASSYSQGQGGSPLHF. V is TRBV6-6 and J is TRBJ1-6, with 9 bases fitting TRBD1. J was trimmed by 10 bases and V by 0 bases; bases with no gene match: 7. CDR3 length: 16 amino acids. Germline CDR1 MNHNY, CDR2 SVGAGI (reference sequence).

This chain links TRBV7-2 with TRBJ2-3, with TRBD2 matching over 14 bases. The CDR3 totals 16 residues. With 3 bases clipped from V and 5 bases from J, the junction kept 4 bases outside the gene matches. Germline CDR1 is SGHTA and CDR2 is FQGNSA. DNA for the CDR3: TGTGCCAGCAGCTTGACTAGCGGGGGGGCAGTAGATACGCAGTATTTT. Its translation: CASSLTSGGAVDTQYF.

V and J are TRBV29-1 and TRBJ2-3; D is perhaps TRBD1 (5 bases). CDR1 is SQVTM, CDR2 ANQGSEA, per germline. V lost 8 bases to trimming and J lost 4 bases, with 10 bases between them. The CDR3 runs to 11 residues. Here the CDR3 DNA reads TGCAGCACGCAGGGCCCAGATACGCAGTATTTT. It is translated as CSTQGPDTQYF.